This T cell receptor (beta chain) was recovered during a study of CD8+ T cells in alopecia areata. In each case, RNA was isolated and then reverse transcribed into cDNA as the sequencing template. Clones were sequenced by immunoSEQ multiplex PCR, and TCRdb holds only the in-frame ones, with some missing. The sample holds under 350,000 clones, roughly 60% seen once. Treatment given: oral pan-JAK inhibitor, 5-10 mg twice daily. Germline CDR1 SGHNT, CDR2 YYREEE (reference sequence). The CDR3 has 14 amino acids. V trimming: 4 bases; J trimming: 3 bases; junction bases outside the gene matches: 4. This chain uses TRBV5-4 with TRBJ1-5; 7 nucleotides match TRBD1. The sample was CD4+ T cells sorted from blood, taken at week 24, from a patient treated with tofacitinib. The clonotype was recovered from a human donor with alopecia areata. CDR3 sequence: CASSRQGINQPQHF. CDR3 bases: TGTGCCAGCAGCCGACAGGGTATCAATCAGCCCCAGCATTTT.